This T cell receptor beta chain stems from a study of vaccination and CD4 T cells after COVID-19. Overall study: The study enrolled six male and four female convalescents, two of whom were Hispanic. Post-vaccination samples were procured at a median of around 79 days following dose two (range 14 to 241). General observations from the study: Convalescent patients' vaccine-specific clones were spike mono-reactive in 304 of 307 cases.

This clonotype has only a few counts. Its antigen is not identified. The Oncomine TCR Beta short-read assay generated sequence data from the DNA of cultured CD4+ T cells. From the PCR reads, TCRdb called clonotypes with MiXCR, one entry per CDR3 protein. The sample comprises about 8,100 distinct CDR3 sequences, 45% to 65% of which are singletons, and around 13% rests with the top ten. V was cut by 5 bases and J by 4 bases, with 15 bases left in between. There are 15 residues in the CDR3. Germline lookup yields CDR1 MNHNS and CDR2 SASEGT. The treatment here: approximately nine-day PBMC culture with coronavirus spike peptide pools or control peptides (ViraFEST assay). CD4+ T lymphocytes from the unexposed donor were collected before the COVID-19 pandemic (2011-2018). Researchers challenged CD4+ T cells from unexposed donors with SARS-CoV-2 S/N and four cold-coronavirus spikes, cells permitting.

The rearrangement links TRBV6-1 to TRBJ1-5; D might be TRBD1 (6 bases). This clonotype was obtained from a human donor in good health. Sequenced input: CD4+ T cells from blood, cultured in vitro. The CDR3 DNA sequence: TGTGCCAGCAGTCCCCGGCCAGGGACAAATCAGCCCCAGCATTTT. Its translation is CASSPRPGTNQPQHF.